This passage covers 10 T cell receptor beta chains from one sample sequenced in a study of T cells after yellow fever vaccination. TCRdb reprocessed the 5' RACE reads via MiXCR and lists one record per CDR3 protein. The table includes hundreds of thousands of distinct CDR3 sequences, roughly 11% detected once. The source material was PBMCs, sampled on the day of the first yellow fever vaccination. These receptors all stem from a young man who received the YFV17D yellow fever vaccine.

In nucleotides, the CDR3 is TGTGCCAGCAGCCCCCCGACCGGGGGGCGGAATGAGCAGTTCTTC. Its translation is CASSPPTGGRNEQFF. The V and J genes are TRBV6-2 or TRBV6-3 and TRBJ2-1, with a weak D call TRBD2 (7 bases). The V end lost 6 bases, the J end lost 7 bases, and 19 bases lay between the germline ends. Germline V gives CDR1 MNHEY, CDR2 SVGEGT. CDR3 length: 15 amino acids.

Ten or more counts support this clonotype. The chain couples TRBV5-4 to TRBJ2-1; 7 bases are a match to TRBD2. The CDR3 totals 14 residues. V gave up 6 bases and J gave up 6 bases; unmatched junction bases: 9. The germline V gene encodes CDR1 SGHNT and CDR2 YYREEE (reference sequence). CDR3 DNA: TGTGCCAGCAACTCTGCGGGGGTCTTCAATGAGCAGTTCTTC. Its translation is CASNSAGVFNEQFF.

This clonotype has just a few counts. The chain links TRBV5-5 to TRBJ1-2; unclear D gene. This CDR3 comprises 15 residues. V lost 0 bases and J lost 0, with 9 bases in between. Germline values: CDR1 SGHKS, CDR2 YYEKEE (reference sequence). The CDR3 loop reads CASSLGGSPNYGYTF. The CDR3 region has the DNA TGTGCCAGCAGCTTGGGGGGAAGTCCTAACTATGGCTACACCTTC.

The rearrangement uses TRBV6-1 and TRBJ1-6; a possible D gene is TRBD1 (5 bases). CDR3 length: 14 amino acids. Trimming took off 4 bases at V and 4 bases at J, with 8 bases between the two ends. Germline CDR1 reads MNHNS; CDR2 reads SASEGT. The CDR3 coding sequence is TGTGCCAGCAGTGGACAGACGTATAATTCACCCCTCCACTTT. Protein: CASSGQTYNSPLHF.

In its sample, this clonotype was seen a few times. The rearrangement joins TRBV11-1 to TRBJ2-2; TRBD1 agrees at 7 bases. J was trimmed by 0 bases and V by 1 base; bases with no gene match: 8. The CDR3 length is 18 residues. Germline V CDR1 and CDR2: SGHAT, FQDESV (reference sequence). CDR3 nucleotide sequence: TGTGCCAGCAGCTTAGATTTCGGGGACAGCTCGAACACCGGGGAGCTGTTTTTT. Its translation: CASSLDFGDSSNTGELFF.

The gene calls are TRBV4-2 and TRBJ1-3, with 8 bases aligning to TRBD1. V lost 1 base, J lost 4 bases, and 3 bases stayed unmatched. The CDR3 is 15 amino acids. Germline assignment: CDR1 LGHNA and CDR2 YNFKEQ. Here the CDR3 reads CASSQGDRGGNTIYF. The DNA of the CDR3 is TGTGCCAGCAGCCAAGGTGACAGGGGAGGAAACACCATATATTTT.

This clonotype turned up a few times. The chain links TRBV15 to TRBJ2-5, with D uncertain. Trimming stripped 0 bases from V and 5 bases from J, with 7 bases between. The CDR3 totals 13 residues. Germline V gives CDR1 LNHNV, CDR2 YYDKDF (reference sequence). CDR3 in amino acids: CATSRDRPETQYF. In DNA form, the CDR3 reads TGTGCCACCAGCAGAGATCGACCTGAGACCCAGTACTTC.

This clonotype was seen more than once but under ten times. The chain uses TRBV12-3 or TRBV12-4 and TRBJ1-5, with a tentative D call TRBD1 (6 bases). The CDR3 length is 15 residues. V was trimmed by 5 bases and J by 5 bases, leaving 16 bases between them. DNA of the CDR3: TGTGCCAGCAGTGAAAACAGGGTACGGGATCAGCCCCAGCATTTT. Protein product: CASSENRVRDQPQHF.

This clonotype was detected ten times or more. This sequence joins TRBV5-1 and TRBJ1-1; 8 bases agree with TRBD1. This CDR3 contains 14 residues. V was clipped by 5 bases and J by 4 bases; unmatched bases: 7. The germline gives CDR1 SGHRS, CDR2 YFSETQ. The CDR3 is CASREQGDSTEAFF. The CDR3 DNA reads as TGCGCCAGCAGGGAACAGGGGGATAGCACTGAAGCTTTCTTT.

This clonotype was seen ten or more times. The genes are TRBV7-3 and TRBJ2-3; D gene ambiguous. Germline CDR1 is SGHTA and CDR2 is FQGTGA. V was shortened by 3 bases and J by 10 bases, with 8 bases between the two germline ends. The CDR3 runs to 11 residues. As DNA, the CDR3 is TGTGCCAGCAGCTTTTTTAGAGCGCAGTATTTT. Protein: CASSFFRAQYF. Drawing the rest from reference TRBV7-3 and TRBJ2-3, the complete variable domain is GAGVSQTPSNKVTEKGKYVELRCDPISGHTALYWYRQSLGQGPEFLIYFQGTGAADDSGLPNDRFFAVRPEGSVSTLKIQRTERGDSAVYLCASSFFRAQYFGPGTRLTVL.